A single sample gave rise to the 2 T cell receptor beta chains below, sequenced in a study of T cell responses to AZD1222 COVID-19 vaccine. Using immunoSEQ multiplex PCR, the repertoire was profiled, and TCRdb retains in-frame clones only, with some absent. The sample holds roughly 65,000 clones, approximately 87% seen once. The sequenced sample was peripheral blood, obtained 28 days after the second AZD1222 dose. These receptor sequences come from an adult who received the AZD1222 COVID-19 vaccine.

Note on this clone: The junction shows a germline mismatch at one end, possibly a read error. This chain uses TRBV29-1 with TRBJ2-7; D uncertain. The CDR3 runs to 10 residues. Germline values: CDR1 SQVTM, CDR2 ANQGSEA. CDR3 DNA: TGCAGCGTTGACGAAGGCCCCCAGGTCTTC. Residues: CSVDEGPQVF.

The rearrangement joins TRBV30 to TRBJ2-1, with D hard to call. Germline CDR1 reads GTSNPN; CDR2 reads SVGIG (reference sequence). V lost 0 bases to trimming and J lost 4 bases, with 7 bases between them. The CDR3 is 13 amino acids. CDR3 bases: TGTGCCTGGAGTGTAGGGCTTTACAATGAGCAGTTCTTC. This gives the protein CAWSVGLYNEQFF.